This T cell receptor beta chain stems from a study of metastatic and nonmetastatic thyroid tumors. Overall study context: It was across blood and tumor or nodule tissue from malignant and benign thyroid patients that repertoires were compared.

TCRdb re-clonotyped the PCR reads via MiXCR. The top ten clones hold under 9% of a sample with around 26,000 clones, around 20% of them seen once. CDR3 size: 13 residues. Trimming cost V 5 bases and J 8 bases; bases outside gene matches: 8. This clone is categorized as medium-sized. No treatment had been given to any patient before thyroid surgery. The sample was blood. This chain connects TRBV12-3 or TRBV12-4 to TRBJ1-2; 7 bases are shared with TRBD1. The receptor's source is a female donor with papillary thyroid cancer or a benign thyroid nodule (not recorded which). Some clones in this sample may be carry-over from other donors' samples. The CDR3 loop is CASSEFDRDGYTF. The CDR3 region has the DNA TGTGCCAGCAGTGAATTCGACAGGGACGGCTACACCTTC.